This T cell receptor beta chain comes out of a study of shared clonotypes between healthy human individuals. Study-level findings and limits: Depth was large, yet rarefaction showed that sorted-subset sequencing was incomplete.

Some clones are missing from TCRdb's copy, which holds only in-frame ones; the method was immunoSEQ multiplex PCR. The sample consists of roughly 2.6 million clones, around 90% of them appearing once. Turning to this clone: As yet, its antigen is unknown.

Trimming cost V 0 bases and J 6 bases; bases outside gene matches: 5. CDR1 and CDR2 (germline): MNHEY, SVGAGI. The CDR3 sequence is 16 residues long. This clonotype was obtained from a man between 18 and 35 years old in good health. The sample was naive CD4+ T cells sorted from blood. Documented subset: CD45RA+ positively selected. J is TRBJ1-5 and V is TRBV6-5, with TRBD1 matching 10 bases. The CDR3 loop is CASSYSSRDRGQPQHF. The CDR3 region has the DNA TGTGCCAGCAGTTACTCATCAAGGGACAGGGGTCAGCCCCAGCATTTT.